Each of the 12 T cell receptor beta chains below was sequenced from the same sample in a study of cytomegalovirus exposure and HLA in healthy donors. Profiling relied on immunoSEQ multiplex PCR, and the TCRdb table lists in-frame clones only, not all of them. The sample comprises under 70,000 clones, around 88% of which are singletons, and around 1.5% rests with the top ten. Source material: PBMCs. The receptor set was obtained from a woman aged 18-30 years in good health and CMV-seronegative.

This clone was observed a few times. The J gene is TRBJ2-7, the V gene TRBV9; 8 positions agree with TRBD2. After removal of 0 bases from V and 3 bases from J, the junction contained 5 bases not matched to a gene. The CDR3 length is 15 residues. Germline V CDR1 and CDR2: SGDLS, YYNGEE. The CDR3 protein is CASSVATSAYYEQYF. The DNA for the CDR3 is TGTGCCAGCAGCGTAGCGACTAGCGCCTACTACGAGCAGTACTTC.

CDR3 protein: CASSAGSAISSLYGYTF. As DNA, the CDR3 is TGTGCCAGCAGCGCAGGTTCGGCTATATCCAGCTTATATGGCTACACCTTC. J is TRBJ1-2 and V is TRBV28, with D unclear. CDR1 is MDHEN, CDR2 SYDVKM, per germline. V shed 6 bases and J shed 5 bases, with 25 bases lying between them. This CDR3 is built from 17 residues.

CDR3 amino acids: CASGGDGGMENTIYF. The CDR3 DNA follows: TGTGCTAGTGGTGGTGACGGAGGGATGGAAAACACCATATATTTT. The chain employs TRBV12-5 and TRBJ1-3; no definite D call. This CDR3 has 15 residues. CDR1 is LGHNT, CDR2 FRNRAP, per germline. The V end was cut by 5 bases, the J end by 6 bases, with 17 bases between.

V is TRBV5-1 and J is TRBJ2-5; TRBD2 matches 7 bases. The V and J ends lost 3 bases and 3 bases, in that order; junction bases with no gene match: 5. There are 14 residues in the CDR3. The germline V gene has CDR1 SGHRS and CDR2 YFSETQ. This chain's CDR3 is CASSSAGRKETQYF. The CDR3 DNA reads as TGCGCCAGCAGCTCAGCGGGGAGAAAAGAGACCCAGTACTTC.

V and J are TRBV19 and TRBJ2-2; D not certain. V was shortened by 4 bases and J by 9 bases, with 9 bases between the two germline ends. Germline V gene lookup returns CDR1 LNHDA and CDR2 SQIVND (reference sequence). This CDR3 has 12 amino acids. The CDR3 DNA reads TGTGCCAGTAGTAGCGGCGGTCGGGAGCTGTTTTTT. This encodes CASSSGGRELFF.

The chain uses TRBV28 and TRBJ2-3; no reliable D call. Germline assignment: CDR1 MDHEN and CDR2 SYDVKM. The V end lost 3 bases, the J end lost 10 bases, and 8 bases lay between the germline ends. The CDR3 is 11 residues long. Written as DNA, the CDR3 is TGTGCCAGCAGTTTCTTCTGGCCGCAGTATTTT. Translated, it gives CASSFFWPQYF.

V and J are TRBV7-9 and TRBJ2-1; tentative D call: TRBD1 (6 bases). The CDR3 covers 16 residues. Germline V CDR1 and CDR2: SEHNR, FQNEAQ (reference sequence). V lost 5 bases, J lost 0 bases, and 14 bases lay in between. The chain's CDR3 is CASSLRGGSSYNEQFF. As DNA, the CDR3 is TGTGCCAGCAGCCTCCGAGGGGGTTCCTCCTACAATGAGCAGTTCTTC.

The chain employs TRBV4-1 and TRBJ2-1; D perhaps matches TRBD1 (6 bases). V lost 6 bases and J 7 bases, leaving 19 bases between the germline ends. The germline CDR1 and CDR2 sequences are MGHRA and YSYEKL. The CDR3 spans 15 residues. The CDR3 sequence: CASRQLGTRGNEQFF. DNA of the CDR3: TGCGCCAGCAGGCAACTCGGGACGAGGGGGAATGAGCAGTTCTTC.

V is TRBV2 and J is TRBJ2-1; 13 nucleotides match TRBD2. V trimming: 7 bases; J trimming: 0 bases; junction bases outside the gene matches: 6. The germline gives CDR1 SNHLY, CDR2 FYNNEI. The CDR3 consists of 17 residues. The DNA for the CDR3 is TGTGCCAGCAAACTAGCGGGGGGGGGAGACTCCTACAATGAGCAGTTCTTC. This translates into CASKLAGGGDSYNEQFF.

This sequence joins TRBV7-2 and TRBJ1-1, with D perhaps matching TRBD1 (5 bases). There are 15 residues in the CDR3. Germline V gene data show CDR1 as SGHTA and CDR2 as FQGNSA. Trimming shortened V by 1 base and J by 4 bases, and 13 bases separated the two germline ends. The CDR3 coding sequence is TGTGCCAGCAGCTTAGGGAGGGGCGGGGGCACTGAAGCTTTCTTT. Translation gives CASSLGRGGGTEAFF.

V is TRBV11-2 and J is TRBJ2-5; 9 nucleotides align to TRBD2. The CDR3 has 16 residues. Germline loops: CDR1 SGHAT, CDR2 FQNNGV. The J segment lost 1 base and the V segment lost 1 base, leaving 4 bases of the junction unmatched. CDR3 in DNA: TGTGCCAGCAGCTTAGGCCTAGCGGGGTCCCAAGAGACCCAGTACTTC. Residues: CASSLGLAGSQETQYF. Filled out from reference TRBV11-2 and TRBJ2-5, the complete variable domain reads EAGVAQSPRYKIIEKRQSVAFWCNPISGHATLYWYQQILGQGPKLLIQFQNNGVVDDSQLPKDRFSAERLKGVDSTLKIQPAKLEDSAVYLCASSLGLAGSQETQYFGPGTRLLVL.

The genes are TRBV6-1 and TRBJ2-7; D might be TRBD1 (5 bases). V was trimmed by 4 bases and J by 4 bases, leaving 14 bases between them. The CDR3 runs 14 residues. Germline CDR1 is MNHNS and CDR2 is SASEGT. The CDR3, as DNA: TGTGCCAGCAGTGGACGTGGGGCCGGATACGAGCAGTACTTC. This codes for CASSGRGAGYEQYF.